Shown below are 23 T cell receptor beta chains from a single sample sequenced in a study of T cells after yellow fever vaccination. Using its own MiXCR run on the 5' RACE reads, TCRdb lists one record per CDR3 protein. The sample includes tens of thousands of distinct CDR3 sequences, about 7.8% of them seen just once. Material: CD8+ T cells sorted from PBMCs, obtained 15 days after the yellow fever booster vaccination. Receptors originate from a man aged 25 to 40 who received the YFV17D yellow fever vaccine.

This clonotype was recorded many times. This chain links TRBV27 with TRBJ2-1; 14 bases align to TRBD2. J gave up 1 base and V 5 bases, and 4 bases lay outside the gene matches. Germline loops: CDR1 MNHEY, CDR2 SMNVEV (reference sequence). This CDR3 comprises 17 residues. The CDR3 protein is CASSPRLAGGSYNEQFF. DNA for the CDR3: TGTGCCAGCAGTCCCAGACTAGCGGGAGGGTCCTACAATGAGCAGTTCTTC.

The rearrangement links TRBV4-3 to TRBJ1-3; D not resolved. This CDR3 has 15 residues. Deletions cut 1 base from V and 3 bases from J, with 10 bases between. Germline V gives CDR1 LGHNA, CDR2 YSLEER. CDR3: CASSQGTGDGNTIYF. The CDR3 DNA is TGCGCCAGCAGCCAAGGGACGGGAGATGGAAACACCATATATTTT.

V is TRBV6-5 and J is TRBJ1-1, with 7 bases identical to TRBD1. This CDR3 is 12 amino acids long. In germline, CDR1 is MNHEY, CDR2 SVGAGI. The J segment lost 4 bases and the V segment lost 6 bases, leaving 2 bases of the junction unmatched. The CDR3 is CASRTGITEAFF. DNA for the CDR3: TGTGCCAGCAGGACAGGGATCACTGAAGCTTTCTTT.

V is TRBV18 and J is TRBJ1-3, with D perhaps TRBD1 (5 bases). In germline, CDR1 is KGHSH, CDR2 LQKENI. Deletions cut 6 bases from V and 0 bases from J, with 15 bases between. The CDR3 sequence is 16 residues long. CDR3 in DNA: TGTGCCAGCTCGTCCCCGGAACAGGACTCTGGAAACACCATATATTTT. Translated, it gives CASSSPEQDSGNTIYF.

This chain joins TRBV20-1 and TRBJ2-7, with a possible D match to TRBD1 (6 bases). V gave up 7 bases and J gave up 6 bases, with 16 bases separating them. The CDR3 extends over 12 amino acids. From germline, CDR1 is DFQATT and CDR2 SNEGSKA (reference sequence). CDR3 DNA: TGCAGTGTTCCGGACAGCGCTGGCGAGCAGTACTTC. The encoded protein is CSVPDSAGEQYF.

The chain recombines TRBV15 with TRBJ1-1; D gene ambiguous. This CDR3 spans 14 amino acids. Trimming removed 3 bases at V and 1 base at J, with 9 bases between. CDR1 LNHNV and CDR2 YYDKDF come from the germline V gene (reference sequence). The CDR3 region is CATSRGGRNTEAFF. In DNA form, the CDR3 reads TGTGCCACCAGCAGGGGAGGGAGGAACACTGAAGCTTTCTTT.

The chain is built from TRBV5-6 and TRBJ2-5; either TRBD1 or TRBD2 may supply D (5 bases each). Germline V gene lookup returns CDR1 SGHDT and CDR2 YYEEEE. The CDR3 contains 16 residues. Trimming removed 4 bases at V and 0 bases at J, with 16 bases between. The DNA of the CDR3 is TGTGCCAGCAGCAGACAACTCGGGGCGGACCAAGAGACCCAGTACTTC. It yields the protein CASSRQLGADQETQYF.

This clonotype has at least ten counts. The rearrangement joins TRBV23-1 to TRBJ2-2; D unclear. TRBV23-1 is an ORF for which the function is uncertain. CDR3 length equals 12 residues. V lost 4 bases and J lost 5, with 5 bases in between. CDR3 DNA: TGCGCCAGCAGTCTTCGTACCGGGGAGCTGTTTTTT. Amino acid sequence: CASSLRTGELFF.

This clonotype was observed at least ten times. The gene calls are TRBV30 and TRBJ1-1; D is ambiguous. The length of the CDR3 is 13 residues. The V end was cut by 2 bases, the J end by 1 base, with 8 bases between. Germline V CDR1 and CDR2: GTSNPN, SVGIG (reference sequence). The CDR3 here is CAWSWVRNTEAFF. As DNA, the CDR3 is TGTGCCTGGAGTTGGGTCAGGAACACTGAAGCTTTCTTT.

This sequence joins TRBV14 and TRBJ2-7; tentatively, D is TRBD1 (5 bases). CDR3 length equals 14 residues. The germline V gene has CDR1 SGHDN and CDR2 FVKESK. Trimming took 4 bases from V and 1 from J, leaving 11 bases between them. This CDR3 reads CASSRPKGSYEQYF. For the CDR3, the DNA is TGTGCCAGCAGCCGCCCAAAGGGGTCCTACGAGCAGTACTTC.

This chain joins TRBV11-2 and TRBJ2-2, with 9 bases aligning to TRBD1. CDR1 is SGHAT and CDR2 is FQNNGV in the germline V gene. The CDR3 runs 12 residues. J was trimmed by 6 bases and V by 10 bases; bases with no gene match: 3. The DNA of the CDR3 is TGTGCCAATGGACAGGGGTCCGGGGAGCTGTTTTTT. Protein: CANGQGSGELFF.

This rearrangement joins TRBV4-3 to TRBJ2-5; D is possibly TRBD2 (6 bases). Germline V lookup: CDR1 LGHNA, CDR2 YSLEER. The CDR3 contains 15 residues. V was trimmed by 1 base and J by 5 bases, leaving 14 bases between them. CDR3 residues: CASSQGGSGGETQYF. CDR3 bases: TGCGCCAGCAGCCAAGGAGGCAGCGGAGGGGAGACCCAGTACTTC.

This clonotype was found many times. This sequence joins TRBV4-2 and TRBJ2-7; TRBD2 might be the D (5 bases). The CDR3 sequence is 17 residues long. Germline-derived CDR1 and CDR2 are LGHNA and YNFKEQ. V shed 0 bases and J shed 0 bases, with 15 bases lying between them. The CDR3 reads CASSQDFRGMGSYEQYF. The CDR3 DNA is TGTGCCAGCAGCCAAGATTTTCGAGGGATGGGCTCCTACGAGCAGTACTTC.

This clonotype appeared many times. V is TRBV20-1 and J is TRBJ1-1; 11 bases agree with TRBD1. CDR3 size: 14 residues. Germline-derived CDR1 and CDR2 are DFQATT and SNEGSKA (reference sequence). Unmatched junction bases numbered 4, after V lost 3 bases and J lost 4 bases. The CDR3 loop is CSASRGQGVTEAFF. As DNA, the CDR3 is TGCAGTGCTAGTCGGGGACAGGGGGTCACTGAAGCTTTCTTT.

This clonotype was detected many times. The rearrangement joins TRBV29-1 to TRBJ2-6, with D hard to call. V was cut by 4 bases and J by 0 bases, with 13 bases left in between. The V gene's germline CDR1 is SQVTM and CDR2 ANQGSEA. This CDR3 spans 16 amino acids. This CDR3 is CSVVGAGYSGANVLTF. The CDR3 coding sequence is TGCAGCGTTGTCGGCGCCGGGTACTCTGGGGCCAACGTCCTGACTTTC. The full variable domain, in which reference TRBV29-1 and TRBJ2-6 provide the parts outside the CDR3, is SAVISQKPSRDICQRGTSLTIQCQVDSQVTMMFWYRQQPGQSLTLIATANQGSEATYESGFVIDKFPISRPNLTFSTLTVSNMSPEDSSIYLCSVVGAGYSGANVLTFGAGSRLTVL.

This clonotype was detected many times. The chain joins TRBV4-1 to TRBJ2-7; 8 nucleotides align to TRBD2. Looked up from germline, CDR1 is MGHRA and CDR2 is YSYEKL. V was clipped by 0 bases and J by 3 bases; unmatched bases: 10. CDR3 length: 17 residues. The DNA for the CDR3 is TGCGCCAGCAGCCAAGACCTAGCCGGGACTAGTAGCTACGAGCAGTACTTC. Amino acid sequence: CASSQDLAGTSSYEQYF.

The sample holds many counts of this clonotype. The V gene is TRBV4-1, the J gene TRBJ2-2; 7 nucleotides match TRBD1. Germline assignment: CDR1 MGHRA and CDR2 YSYEKL. The CDR3 has 13 residues. V lost 8 bases, J lost 0 bases, and 0 bases stayed unmatched. The CDR3, as DNA: TGCGCCAGCCAGGGGGCGAACACCGGGGAGCTGTTTTTT. Translating it yields CASQGANTGELFF.

This clonotype was found many times. This chain uses TRBV7-2 with TRBJ2-3, with D uncertain. Trimming took 7 bases from V and 5 from J, leaving 19 bases between them. The germline CDR1 and CDR2 sequences are SGHTA and FQGNSA. The CDR3 runs to 15 residues. CDR3 nucleotide sequence: TGTGCCAGCACCCTCTCCGGAGTAAAGGGAGATACGCAGTATTTT. Translation gives CASTLSGVKGDTQYF. Full variable domain (outside the CDR3, taken from reference TRBV7-2 and TRBJ2-3): GAGVSQSPSNKVTEKGKDVELRCDPISGHTALYWYRQSLGQGLEFLIYFQGNSAPDKSGLPSDRFSAERTGGSVSTLTIQRTQQEDSAVYLCASTLSGVKGDTQYFGPGTRLTVL.

The V call is TRBV7-9, the J call TRBJ2-7; TRBD2 aligns across 8 bases. J was trimmed by 12 bases and V by 4 bases; bases with no gene match: 5. In germline, CDR1 is SEHNR, CDR2 FQNEAQ (reference sequence). This CDR3 spans 11 amino acids. The CDR3 protein is CASSYTGGLYF. CDR3 bases: TGTGCCAGCAGCTATACGGGGGGGCTGTACTTC.

This clonotype was counted a few times. The missing conserved phenylalanine or tryptophan at the end of this CDR3 makes a read error likely. The DNA is omitted, as the CDR3 cannot be located on it reliably, and the CDR3 follows TCRdb's listing. V gene TRBV6-6 combines with J gene TRBJ2-3; TRBD1 is the table's D call and was not checked against the DNA. From germline, CDR1 is MNHNY and CDR2 SVGAGI (reference sequence). Including both end residues, the CDR3 is 12 amino acids long. The CDR3 region is CASTSGWVGTGL.

This chain uses TRBV7-2 with TRBJ2-7; perhaps D is TRBD1 or TRBD2 (5 bases each). The CDR3 contains 15 residues. The V end was cut by 5 bases, the J end by 1 base, with 15 bases between. Germline assignment: CDR1 SGHTA and CDR2 FQGNSA. The CDR3 nucleotides read TGTGCCAGCAGCCCGGGACCGGGCGGTTCCTACGAGCAGTACTTC. This translates into CASSPGPGGSYEQYF.

This clonotype was detected many times. This chain uses TRBV30 with TRBJ2-3, with D maybe TRBD2 (6 bases). CDR3 size: 14 residues. V was pared by 6 bases and J by 0 bases, with 13 bases between. CDR1 and CDR2 (germline): GTSNPN, SVGIG (reference sequence). The CDR3, as DNA: TGTGCCTGCCCACTAGCCGAAAGCACAGATACGCAGTATTTT. This translates into CACPLAESTDTQYF.

Points on this clonotype: A much larger clone differs from this one at a single base, so this may be a read error. The chain is built from TRBV20-1 and TRBJ2-4; no definite D call. Germline V gene data show CDR1 as DFQATT and CDR2 as SNEGSKA (reference sequence). The CDR3 loop spans 12 amino acids. Here the CDR3 reads CSAIEAKNMQYF. The CDR3, as DNA: TGCAGTGCTATTGAGGCCAAAAACATGCAGTACTTC.